This T cell receptor beta chain was profiled in a study of identical twins. Study-level results: The degree of excess twin sharing was weaker in beta out-of-frame sequences. Model-predicted out-of-frame TCR alpha sharing fell below observed values in monozygotic twins.

Regarding this clonotype: Antigen: not known.

Per germline, CDR1 MGHRA and CDR2 YSYEKL. The CDR3 has 12 amino acids. V lost 0 bases and J lost 13, with 9 bases in between. TCRdb analysed the 5' RACE reads with MiXCR anew, one entry per CDR3 protein. Of about 530,000 distinct CDR3 sequences in the sample, roughly 15% were seen once. These data were also filed under a second study, of yellow fever vaccine responses in identical twins. That study reports: Twin vaccine T cell responses reportedly seemed partly convergent, partly personalized.

The sample was CD4+ T cells sorted from blood. The chain is built from TRBV4-1 and TRBJ2-2; D is unclear. This TCR derives from a woman younger than 35 in good health. Written as DNA, the CDR3 is TGCGCCAGCAGCCAAGATCGTCGTGGGCTGTTTTTT. Amino acids: CASSQDRRGLFF.